This TCR beta chain was captured in a study of beta chain features in type 1 diabetes. CDR3 length: 16 residues. The germline V gene has CDR1 SEHNR and CDR2 FQNEAQ (reference sequence). The trim removed 4 bases at V and 14 bases at J, leaving 20 bases unmatched. Reverse transcribing all isolated RNA meant expressed TCRB transcripts were sequenced. Measured with immunoSEQ multiplex PCR; TCRdb has only the in-frame clones, and not every one. The sample yields fewer than 550,000 clones, about 10% seen once. The sample taken for sequencing was naive CD4+ T cells from blood. The chain joins TRBV7-9 to TRBJ1-2; the match to TRBD1 covers 9 bases. The sequence derives from a woman aged 18-29 years in good health. CDR3 DNA sequence: TGTGCCAGCAGCTCGAACTTCTACCGGGACAGGGATTTCGGAACCTTC. Its translation: CASSSNFYRDRDFGTF.